These 32 T cell receptor beta chains came from one sample sequenced in a study of response to subunit inactivated influenza vaccine. One entry per CDR3 protein, called by TCRdb with MiXCR from the RT-PCR reads. The sample includes roughly 550,000 distinct CDR3 sequences, around 21% of them seen just once. The data also belong to a second study, concerning T cells expressing NK-cell markers. Per that paper: 5'RACE template switching built TCR beta cDNA with unique molecular identifiers.

The sample in question was CD4+ T cells sorted from PBMCs, obtained roughly 12 days after vaccination. Receptor source: a man over 45 who received an inactivated influenza vaccine.

This clonotype appeared a few times. This chain links TRBV6-5 with TRBJ2-7; 8 bases map to TRBD1. The CDR3 totals 14 residues. J was trimmed by 6 bases and V by 2 bases; bases with no gene match: 6. Germline V CDR1 and CDR2: MNHEY, SVGAGI. The CDR3 coding sequence is TGTGCCAGCAGTTACGGACAGGGTTTGTTCGAGCAGTACTTC. The encoded protein is CASSYGQGLFEQYF.

The sample holds a few counts of this clonotype. The chain employs TRBV7-9 and TRBJ2-1; 9 bases are a match to TRBD2. J gave up 9 bases and V 5 bases, and 8 bases lay outside the gene matches. The CDR3 runs to 14 residues. The V gene's germline CDR1 is SEHNR and CDR2 FQNEAQ (reference sequence). CDR3 residues: CASSQREANGEQFF. DNA of the CDR3: TGTGCCAGCAGCCAGCGGGAGGCGAATGGTGAGCAGTTCTTC.

This clonotype was counted ten times or more. This chain's CDR3 is CASSLRGGQLYEQYF. The CDR3 region has the DNA TGTGCCAGCAGTTTAAGGGGGGGGCAGTTATACGAGCAGTACTTC. The chain employs TRBV12-3 or TRBV12-4 and TRBJ2-7; maybe TRBD2 (7 bases). This CDR3 is built from 15 residues. Trimming removed 2 bases from V and 4 bases from J, with 15 bases in between.

The chain employs TRBV7-8 and TRBJ2-7; tentatively, D is TRBD2 (5 bases). The CDR3 runs to 13 residues. V was clipped by 5 bases and J by 2 bases, with 10 bases between them. Germline V gene sequence: CDR1 SGHVS, CDR2 FQNEAQ. CDR3 bases: TGTGCCAGCAGCCCACGGGAACCCTACGAGCAGTACTTC. Protein sequence: CASSPREPYEQYF.

The J gene is TRBJ1-1, the V gene TRBV12-3 or TRBV12-4; 10 nucleotides agree with TRBD1. This CDR3 is 12 amino acids long. Losses at the gene ends were 3 bases for V and 13 bases for J; bases not matched to a gene: 5. CDR3 nucleotides: TGTGCCAGCAGTTTGGGGACAGGGGCGGATTTCTTT. This sequence encodes CASSLGTGADFF.

The V gene is TRBV5-1, the J gene TRBJ1-1, with 7 nucleotides matching TRBD1. The V gene end was trimmed by 4 bases and the J gene end by 1 base; junction bases not matched to a gene: 4. Germline V gene data show CDR1 as SGHRS and CDR2 as YFSETQ. The CDR3 has 14 residues. The CDR3 protein is CASSAGQPNTEAFF. Here the CDR3 DNA reads TGCGCCAGCAGCGCGGGACAGCCGAACACTGAAGCTTTCTTT.

The V gene is TRBV6-2 or TRBV6-3, the J gene TRBJ2-1, with 12 bases aligning to TRBD2. CDR1 is MNHEY, CDR2 SVGEGT, per germline. The CDR3 loop spans 16 amino acids. V shed 5 bases, J shed 4 bases, and the junction held 6 bases outside the gene matches. The CDR3 spells CASSETSGRQYNEQFF. The CDR3 bases are TGTGCCAGCAGTGAGACTAGCGGGAGACAATACAATGAGCAGTTCTTC.

This clonotype was found a few times. The chain employs TRBV4-3 and TRBJ1-4, with a possible D match to TRBD1 (5 bases). With 8 bases removed from V and 0 bases from J, the gap between germline ends came to 7 bases. Germline values: CDR1 LGHNA, CDR2 YSLEER. The CDR3 contains 13 residues. CDR3 sequence reads: CASGGTTNEKLFF. The DNA of the CDR3 is TGCGCCAGCGGGGGGACAACTAATGAAAAACTGTTTTTT.

A few counts support this clonotype. The chain couples TRBV29-1 to TRBJ1-1; D remains unclear. The CDR3 spans 10 residues. V was shortened by 7 bases and J by 7 bases, with 10 bases between the two germline ends. Germline-derived CDR1 and CDR2 are SQVTM and ANQGSEA. CDR3 DNA sequence: TGCAGCGCCTTCACAGTTGAAGCTTTCTTT. This sequence encodes CSAFTVEAFF.

The count of this clonotype is one. The chain combines TRBV15 with TRBJ2-5, with TRBD2 identical over 13 bases. Germline trimming cut 1 base from V and 7 bases from J; bases unmatched to any gene: 12. Germline assignment: CDR1 LNHNV and CDR2 YYDKDF (reference sequence). This CDR3 is built from 18 residues. The CDR3 DNA reads TGTGCCACCAGCAGAGTACCCCCTACTAGCGGGGGGGCGGTGACCCAGTACTTC. Protein sequence: CATSRVPPTSGGAVTQYF.

The chain recombines TRBV28 with TRBJ2-1, with unresolved D. This CDR3 has 12 residues. V lost 5 bases and J lost 12, with 14 bases in between. From germline, CDR1 is MDHEN and CDR2 SYDVKM. This CDR3 reads CASSQTRLRQFF. In nucleotides, the CDR3 is TGTGCCAGCAGTCAGACACGCTTAAGGCAGTTCTTC.

This clonotype has only a few counts. V gene TRBV20-1 combines with J gene TRBJ2-7; the D call may be TRBD1 or TRBD2 (5 bases each). From germline, CDR1 is DFQATT and CDR2 SNEGSKA (reference sequence). This CDR3 region has 13 residues. The V and J ends lost 6 bases and 0 bases respectively, with 12 bases between them. The CDR3 loop is CSAGTDGSYEQYF. As DNA, the CDR3 is TGCAGTGCGGGGACGGACGGCTCCTACGAGCAGTACTTC.

This clonotype was counted between two and nine times. This chain joins TRBV24-1 and TRBJ2-5; possibly TRBD2 for D (6 bases). Trimming shortened V by 3 bases and J by 3 bases, and 13 bases separated the two germline ends. The CDR3 extends over 15 amino acids. Germline V CDR1 and CDR2: KGHDR, SFDVKD. The CDR3 spells CATSDGGDGKETQYF. The CDR3 DNA follows: TGTGCCACCAGTGATGGAGGGGATGGGAAAGAGACCCAGTACTTC.

There are a few counts of this clonotype. V usage is TRBV12-3 or TRBV12-4 and J usage is TRBJ2-1; 12 positions match TRBD1. The CDR3 runs to 13 residues. The V segment lost 3 bases and the J segment 13 bases; nucleotides outside the gene matches: 4. CDR3 sequence reads: CASSFGDRGRQFF. The CDR3 nucleotides are TGTGCCAGCAGTTTCGGGGACAGGGGGCGACAGTTCTTC.

V usage is TRBV5-1 and J usage is TRBJ2-1; 9 bases fit TRBD1. V trimming: 1 base; J trimming: 3 bases; junction bases outside the gene matches: 8. There are 17 residues in the CDR3. Germline-derived CDR1 and CDR2 are SGHRS and YFSETQ. The chain's CDR3 is CASSLPAGQGFYNEQFF. CDR3 sequence (DNA): TGCGCCAGCAGCTTGCCCGCTGGACAGGGGTTCTACAATGAGCAGTTCTTC.

This clonotype was observed many times. The rearrangement joins TRBV14 to TRBJ2-1; TRBD1 or TRBD2 may be the D gene (7 bases each). Trimming cost V 1 base and J 7 bases, with 14 bases left between them. CDR1 is SGHDN, CDR2 FVKESK, per germline. The CDR3 sequence is 15 residues long. CDR3 DNA: TGTGCCAGCAGCCAAGTCAGGGGGGGCTCAAATGAGCAGTTCTTC. Translation: CASSQVRGGSNEQFF.

This clonotype was recorded at least ten times. The CDR3, as DNA: TGTGCCAGCAGCGCTCAGCGGGGGAGGTTTCAAGAGACCCAGTACTTC. This codes for CASSAQRGRFQETQYF. J is TRBJ2-5 and V is TRBV7-2; 8 bases are a match to TRBD2. CDR1 is SGHTA, CDR2 FQGNSA, per germline. The CDR3 covers 16 residues. The V gene end was trimmed by 5 bases and the J gene end by 2 bases; junction bases not matched to a gene: 10.

This clonotype was recorded many times. The chain is built from TRBV5-1 and TRBJ2-3, with D hard to call. The CDR3 is 17 residues long. Germline V gives CDR1 SGHRS, CDR2 YFSETQ. V lost 4 bases to trimming and J lost 0 bases, with 18 bases between them. The chain's CDR3 is CASSVNAYKGSTDTQYF. DNA of the CDR3: TGCGCCAGCAGCGTAAACGCGTACAAGGGAAGCACAGATACGCAGTATTTT. Full variable domain (remainder filled in from reference TRBV5-1 and TRBJ2-3): KAGVTQTPRYLIKTRGQQVTLSCSPISGHRSVSWYQQTPGQGLQFLFEYFSETQRNKGNFPGRFSGRQFSNSRSEMNVSTLELGDSALYLCASSVNAYKGSTDTQYFGPGTRLTVL.

The genes are TRBV6-1 and TRBJ2-3, with TRBD1 as a possible D gene (5 bases). Germline V gene lookup returns CDR1 MNHNS and CDR2 SASEGT. V was trimmed by 6 bases and J by 2 bases, leaving 12 bases between them. This CDR3 is built from 14 residues. This CDR3 reads CASSPGIFTDTQYF. The CDR3 coding sequence is TGTGCCAGCAGCCCAGGGATATTCACAGATACGCAGTATTTT.

This rearrangement joins TRBV29-1 to TRBJ2-1; D unresolved. V gave up 0 bases and J gave up 4 bases, with 7 bases separating them. Per germline, CDR1 SQVTM and CDR2 ANQGSEA. The CDR3 sequence is 13 residues long. The CDR3, as DNA: TGCAGCGTTGAAGACGGGTTATACAATGAGCAGTTCTTC. Amino acid sequence: CSVEDGLYNEQFF.

This chain joins TRBV7-9 and TRBJ2-3; 11 bases align to TRBD2. From germline, CDR1 is SEHNR and CDR2 FQNEAQ (reference sequence). This CDR3 is 17 amino acids long. The V gene end was trimmed by 5 bases and the J gene end by 4 bases; junction bases not matched to a gene: 11. The CDR3 DNA follows: TGTGCCAGCAGCGGTATTTTAGCGGGGGGGCCTTCAGATACGCAGTATTTT. Translation gives CASSGILAGGPSDTQYF.

In its sample, this clonotype was seen once. The V and J genes are TRBV18 and TRBJ2-5; 8 bases line up with TRBD1. The V gene's germline CDR1 is KGHSH and CDR2 LQKENI. V was pared by 2 bases and J by 5 bases, with 4 bases of the junction left unmatched. This CDR3 region has 14 residues. CDR3 DNA sequence: TGTGCCAGCTCACCAACAGGGGGATTGGAGACCCAGTACTTC. The encoded protein is CASSPTGGLETQYF.

This rearrangement joins TRBV28 to TRBJ2-7, with D possibly TRBD1 on 6 matching bases. CDR1 and CDR2 (germline): MDHEN, SYDVKM. The V and J ends lost 3 bases and 2 bases respectively, with 17 bases between them. This CDR3 region has 16 residues. The DNA for the CDR3 is TGTGCCAGCAGTTTGCCGATTTTGGCAGGGGCCTACGAGCAGTACTTC. Protein sequence: CASSLPILAGAYEQYF.

The V call is TRBV9, the J call TRBJ2-1; 12 bases match TRBD2. The J segment lost 2 bases and the V segment lost 1 base, leaving 1 base of the junction unmatched. Per the germline V gene, CDR1 is SGDLS and CDR2 is YYNGEE. The CDR3 is made up of 16 amino acids. CDR3 amino acids: CASSVLAGGPYNEQFF. For the CDR3, the DNA is TGTGCCAGCAGCGTACTAGCGGGGGGGCCCTACAATGAGCAGTTCTTC.

This clonotype has more than one count but fewer than ten. V usage is TRBV5-6 and J usage is TRBJ1-4; tentatively, D is TRBD1 (5 bases). The CDR3 runs 13 residues. Trimming removed 1 base from V and 8 bases from J, with 9 bases in between. The germline V gene encodes CDR1 SGHDT and CDR2 YYEEEE. CDR3 amino acids: CASSLPTGEKLFF. The CDR3 bases are TGTGCCAGCAGCTTGCCTACAGGAGAAAAACTGTTTTTT. Full variable domain (remainder filled in from reference TRBV5-6 and TRBJ1-4): DAGVTQSPTHLIKTRGQQVTLRCSPKSGHDTVSWYQQALGQGPQFIFQYYEEEERQRGNFPDRFSGHQFPNYSSELNVNALLLGDSALYLCASSLPTGEKLFFGSGTQLSVL.

V is TRBV20-1 and J is TRBJ2-1; unclear D gene. Germline V gene lookup returns CDR1 DFQATT and CDR2 SNEGSKA (reference sequence). CDR3 size: 12 residues. V dropped 2 bases and J dropped 9 bases, with 11 bases sitting between them. This chain's CDR3 is CSARRALSEQFF. As DNA, the CDR3 is TGCAGTGCTAGAAGGGCGCTAAGTGAGCAGTTCTTC.

This clonotype was seen at least ten times. The chain employs TRBV7-2 and TRBJ2-7; D uncertain. Trimming took off 3 bases at V and 1 base at J, with 13 bases between the two ends. The germline V gene encodes CDR1 SGHTA and CDR2 FQGNSA. There are 15 residues in the CDR3. The CDR3 reads CASSFSPILSYEQYF. CDR3 nucleotides: TGTGCCAGCAGCTTTAGTCCTATTCTTTCCTACGAGCAGTACTTC. The variable domain in full, completed from reference TRBV7-2 and TRBJ2-7, reads GAGVSQSPSNKVTEKGKDVELRCDPISGHTALYWYRQSLGQGLEFLIYFQGNSAPDKSGLPSDRFSAERTGGSVSTLTIQRTQQEDSAVYLCASSFSPILSYEQYFGPGTRLTVT.

This chain links TRBV5-1 with TRBJ2-7; D not certain. V lost 0 bases and J 7 bases, leaving 14 bases between the germline ends. The CDR3 is made up of 14 amino acids. Germline-derived CDR1 and CDR2 are SGHRS and YFSETQ. DNA for the CDR3: TGCGCCAGCAGCTTGGACGGCAGGTCATGGGAGCAGTACTTC. Protein sequence: CASSLDGRSWEQYF.

This clonotype was detected only a few times. The gene calls are TRBV15 and TRBJ2-7; D remains unclear. The CDR3 consists of 16 residues. Trimming removed 0 bases at V and 0 bases at J, with 12 bases between. Germline-derived CDR1 and CDR2 are LNHNV and YYDKDF (reference sequence). The CDR3 nucleotides read TGTGCCACCAGCAGAGATTGGATGGTTTCCTCCTACGAGCAGTACTTC. Encoded protein: CATSRDWMVSSYEQYF.

Only a few counts were recorded for this clonotype. The chain combines TRBV11-2 with TRBJ1-5; D call uncertain. Trimming took off 2 bases at V and 10 bases at J, with 15 bases between the two ends. CDR3 length: 14 residues. The germline V gene encodes CDR1 SGHAT and CDR2 FQNNGV. The CDR3 DNA reads TGTGCCAGCAGCTTATCGGGTGCGGCCAGCCCCCAGCATTTT. Protein: CASSLSGAASPQHF.

This clonotype was detected only a few times. The V gene is TRBV5-1, the J gene TRBJ1-4; D remains ambiguous. The CDR3 runs 13 residues. From germline, CDR1 is SGHRS and CDR2 YFSETQ. V lost 3 bases, J lost 0 bases, and 3 bases lay in between. Here the CDR3 reads CASSSATNEKLFF. DNA of the CDR3: TGCGCCAGCAGCTCTGCAACTAATGAAAAACTGTTTTTT.

V usage is TRBV7-2 and J usage is TRBJ2-7, with D possibly matching TRBD2 (6 bases). With 5 bases removed from V and 2 bases from J, the gap between germline ends came to 10 bases. Germline CDR1 reads SGHTA; CDR2 reads FQGNSA. The CDR3 is made up of 13 amino acids. CDR3 residues: CASSPAGPYEQYF. The DNA for the CDR3 is TGTGCCAGCAGCCCCGCGGGGCCCTACGAGCAGTACTTC.